This T cell receptor beta chain originates from a study of blood T cell repertoires in COVID-19. Study information: PBMCs, B-cell-depleted T cells, or T cells provided the cDNA or gDNA that made up the material.

V was trimmed by 2 bases and J by 2 bases, leaving 13 bases between them. The germline V gene encodes CDR1 MNHEY and CDR2 SVGEGT. The CDR3 covers 16 residues. Sequencing used immunoSEQ multiplex PCR; TCRdb keeps in-frame clones, though not all of them. The data hold more than 250,000 clones, with under 95% observed a single time. Input material: PBMCs or T cells enriched from blood (not recorded which). This clonotype was obtained from a woman in her twenties or thirties who had recovered from COVID-19. The gene calls are TRBV6-2 or TRBV6-3 and TRBJ1-5, with no clear D. The CDR3 loop reads CASSYAGRVRNQPQHF. DNA of the CDR3: TGTGCCAGCAGTTACGCGGGAAGAGTTCGCAATCAGCCCCAGCATTTT.